A single sample gave rise to the 20 T cell receptor beta chains below, sequenced in a study of cytomegalovirus exposure and HLA in healthy donors. The PCR used 60 Vbeta and 13 Jbeta primers. The method was immunoSEQ multiplex PCR; TCRdb's version includes in-frame clones alone and lacks a portion of them. The data hold 60,000 to 75,000 clones, with 65% to 75% observed a single time. Sequenced sample: PBMCs. These receptors were taken from a woman aged 55-69 years in good health and CMV-seropositive.

The rearrangement joins TRBV6-5 to TRBJ1-5, with 7 bases fitting TRBD1. V shed 0 bases, J shed 5 bases, and the junction held 4 bases outside the gene matches. There are 15 residues in the CDR3. CDR1 and CDR2 from the germline V gene are MNHEY and SVGAGI. Here the CDR3 reads CASSYSNQGDQPQHF. The DNA for the CDR3 is TGTGCCAGCAGTTACTCGAACCAGGGGGATCAGCCCCAGCATTTT.

V usage is TRBV6-6 and J usage is TRBJ2-7; 10 bases line up with TRBD2. Germline lookup yields CDR1 MNHNY and CDR2 SVGAGI (reference sequence). V lost 6 bases, J lost 2 bases, and 4 bases stayed unmatched. The CDR3 is made up of 14 amino acids. CDR3 DNA: TGTGCCAGCAGCGGACTAGCGGCTACCTACGAGCAGTACTTC. This translates into CASSGLAATYEQYF.

As DNA, the CDR3 is TGTGCCATCAGGATGACTAGCGGGAGTTTAGAAACAGATACGCAGTATTTT. This encodes CAIRMTSGSLETDTQYF. V gene TRBV10-3 combines with J gene TRBJ2-3; 12 bases fit TRBD2. The CDR3 is 17 residues long. With V trimmed by 6 bases and J by 3 bases, 10 bases remained unmatched. Germline CDR1 and CDR2: ENHRY and SYGVKD.

This chain joins TRBV9 and TRBJ2-2; D is undetermined. V was cut by 4 bases and J by 0 bases, with 7 bases left in between. The CDR3 spans 14 residues. Germline V gene lookup returns CDR1 SGDLS and CDR2 YYNGEE. CDR3 sequence: CASSPLSNTGELFF. CDR3 coding DNA: TGTGCCAGCAGCCCTCTATCGAACACCGGGGAGCTGTTTTTT.

This clone was found a few times. The chain couples TRBV29-1 to TRBJ2-7, with 10 bases matching TRBD1. V dropped 4 bases and J dropped 7; count of bases not matched to a gene: 4. The V gene's germline CDR1 is SQVTM and CDR2 ANQGSEA. This CDR3 has 12 amino acids. CDR3 sequence (DNA): TGCAGCGTTGCTGGACAGGGGGGTGAGCAGTACTTC. It codes for CSVAGQGGEQYF.

The rearrangement uses TRBV7-2 and TRBJ2-1; D might be TRBD2 (6 bases). The ends were cut back, 4 bases at V and 9 bases at J, with 19 bases in the middle. CDR3 length: 15 residues. Per germline, CDR1 SGHTA and CDR2 FQGNSA. DNA of the CDR3: TGTGCCAGCAGCTCCGCTGGGTGGCGGGGCACTGAGCAGTTCTTC. Protein sequence: CASSSAGWRGTEQFF.

This chain's CDR3 is CASSVSGTGGGDTGELFF. CDR3 sequence (DNA): TGTGCCAGCAGCGTCTCCGGGACAGGGGGAGGGGACACCGGGGAGCTGTTTTTT. V is TRBV9 and J is TRBJ2-2; 11 nucleotides align to TRBD1. CDR3 length: 18 amino acids. Losses at the gene ends were 2 bases for V and 3 bases for J; bases not matched to a gene: 9. In germline, CDR1 is SGDLS, CDR2 YYNGEE.

This chain joins TRBV4-1 and TRBJ2-7, with TRBD2 identical over 8 bases. The J segment lost 9 bases and the V segment lost 4 bases, leaving 14 bases of the junction unmatched. The CDR3 contains 15 residues. CDR1 MGHRA and CDR2 YSYEKL come from the germline V gene. CDR3 protein: CASSPTGTRGSAQYF. Written as DNA, the CDR3 is TGCGCCAGCAGCCCAACCGGGACTAGGGGGAGCGCGCAGTACTTC.

The V and J genes are TRBV5-1 and TRBJ1-3; D not resolved. The CDR3 length is 14 residues. Germline CDR1 and CDR2: SGHRS and YFSETQ. Trimming removed 2 bases from V and 2 bases from J, with 8 bases in between. CDR3: CASSFAEPGNTIYF. For the CDR3, the DNA is TGCGCCAGCAGCTTTGCGGAACCTGGAAACACCATATATTTT.

The rearrangement uses TRBV4-1 and TRBJ2-7; TRBD2 matches 9 bases. The V gene's germline CDR1 is MGHRA and CDR2 YSYEKL. This CDR3 has 15 residues. After removal of 6 bases from V and 2 bases from J, the junction contained 8 bases not matched to a gene. The CDR3 region is CASREVAGVAYEQYF. The CDR3 nucleotides are TGCGCCAGCAGGGAAGTAGCGGGGGTCGCCTACGAGCAGTACTTC.

The chain recombines TRBV6-1 with TRBJ1-2, with TRBD1 matching 7 bases. The CDR3 sequence is 15 residues long. Germline lookup yields CDR1 MNHNS and CDR2 SASEGT. The J segment lost 5 bases and the V segment lost 0 bases, leaving 6 bases of the junction unmatched. This CDR3 reads CASSEARGQTYGYTF. CDR3 sequence (DNA): TGTGCCAGCAGTGAAGCCCGGGGACAGACATATGGCTACACCTTC.

The V call is TRBV5-1, the J call TRBJ1-1; D unclear. The germline V gene encodes CDR1 SGHRS and CDR2 YFSETQ. V was pared by 3 bases and J by 3 bases, with 9 bases between. The CDR3 covers 13 residues. CDR3 loop: CASSSLLDTEAFF. The DNA of the CDR3 is TGCGCCAGCAGCTCACTCCTGGACACTGAAGCTTTCTTT.

V is TRBV7-2 and J is TRBJ2-6; D unresolved. CDR1 SGHTA and CDR2 FQGNSA come from the germline V gene. The ends were cut back, 5 bases at V and 0 bases at J, with 5 bases in the middle. This CDR3 has 14 amino acids. In DNA form, the CDR3 reads TGTGCCAGCAGCCCATCCTCTGGGGCCAACGTCCTGACTTTC. Its protein is CASSPSSGANVLTF.

This clone is a singleton in its sample. V is TRBV7-9 and J is TRBJ1-1, with a weak D call TRBD1 (6 bases). The CDR3 is made up of 11 amino acids. Trimming removed 9 bases from V and 4 bases from J, with 9 bases in between. CDR1 and CDR2 from the germline V gene are SEHNR and FQNEAQ (reference sequence). The CDR3 nucleotides read TGTGCCAGTCAGGGGAGCACTGAAGCTTTCTTT. This sequence encodes CASQGSTEAFF.

In this sample, this clone turned up once. The chain combines TRBV25-1 with TRBJ2-5; D call uncertain. CDR3 length: 14 amino acids. Trimming shortened V by 0 bases and J by 2 bases, and 7 bases separated the two germline ends. The germline V gene encodes CDR1 MGHDK and CDR2 SYGVNS. The CDR3 DNA reads as TGTGCCAGCAGTGAATATACTTATCAAGAGACCCAGTACTTC. This encodes CASSEYTYQETQYF.

The V and J genes are TRBV7-2 and TRBJ2-7; the match to TRBD2 covers 7 bases. Germline V gives CDR1 SGHTA, CDR2 FQGNSA. The CDR3 extends over 12 amino acids. The CDR3 DNA follows: TGTGCGCCGGGGGGTCAGAACTACGAGCAGTACTTC. It specifies CAPGGQNYEQYF.

The chain uses TRBV2 and TRBJ1-2; 10 nucleotides align to TRBD1. CDR1 and CDR2 (germline): SNHLY, FYNNEI. Germline trimming cut 6 bases from V and 4 bases from J; bases unmatched to any gene: 5. The CDR3 loop spans 14 amino acids. The CDR3 DNA reads as TGTGCCAGCAGAGATGACAGGGGGCTCTATGGCTACACCTTC. Amino acids: CASRDDRGLYGYTF.

This chain joins TRBV29-1 and TRBJ1-1, with 8 bases that match TRBD1. Looked up from germline, CDR1 is SQVTM and CDR2 is ANQGSEA. With 0 bases clipped from V and 2 bases from J, the junction kept 5 bases outside the gene matches. The CDR3 runs 15 residues. The CDR3 reads CSVEDSPGGNTEAFF. CDR3 nucleotides: TGCAGCGTTGAAGATTCTCCAGGGGGCAACACTGAAGCTTTCTTT.

The rearrangement uses TRBV6-5 and TRBJ2-2, with D maybe TRBD2 (6 bases). V lost 0 bases, J lost 4 bases, and 12 bases lay in between. This CDR3 comprises 16 residues. The germline gives CDR1 MNHEY, CDR2 SVGAGI. This CDR3 reads CASSYSRDLGTGELFF. CDR3 nucleotides: TGTGCCAGCAGTTACTCGCGGGATTTGGGCACCGGGGAGCTGTTTTTT.

The V call is TRBV11-2, the J call TRBJ2-1, with 7 bases that match TRBD2. This CDR3 spans 14 amino acids. Germline V CDR1 and CDR2: SGHAT, FQNNGV. The ends lost 1 base at V and 9 bases at J; junction bases unmatched: 6. The CDR3 sequence: CASSLAVRESEQFF. The CDR3 nucleotides read TGTGCCAGCAGCTTAGCTGTGCGGGAGAGTGAGCAGTTCTTC.